The 5 T cell receptor beta chains below were found in one sample sequenced in a study of blood T cell repertoires in COVID-19. Clones were read by immunoSEQ multiplex PCR, and TCRdb kept only the in-frame ones, dropping some. The profile shows tens of thousands of clones, 80% to 90% of them singletons. The sequenced sample was peripheral blood. The receptors were sampled from a man aged 70-80 years with acute or convalescent COVID-19.

V gene TRBV29-1 combines with J gene TRBJ2-5; 8 bases are a match to TRBD2. The V gene end was trimmed by 3 bases and the J gene end by 5 bases; junction bases not matched to a gene: 5. This CDR3 has 13 residues. Per the germline V gene, CDR1 is SQVTM and CDR2 is ANQGSEA. CDR3 loop: CSVDVASGETQYF. The CDR3 DNA is TGCAGCGTTGACGTCGCTAGCGGGGAGACCCAGTACTTC.

The chain combines TRBV12-3 or TRBV12-4 with TRBJ2-5, with D perhaps matching TRBD1 (6 bases). The CDR3 covers 13 residues. The V gene lost 6 bases and the J gene lost 5 bases, with 13 bases spanning the gap. CDR3 amino acids: CASRAERGETQYF. CDR3 nucleotide sequence: TGTGCCAGCAGAGCAGAGAGGGGGGAGACCCAGTACTTC.

This chain joins TRBV11-3 and TRBJ2-3; D possibly corresponds to TRBD2 (5 bases). The CDR3 is 14 amino acids. The V gene lost 5 bases and the J gene lost 5 bases, with 14 bases spanning the gap. Germline CDR1 is SGHNT and CDR2 is YENEEA. In nucleotides, the CDR3 is TGTGCCAGCAGCGTGGGCTTCGGGATAGATACGCAGTATTTT. Translated: CASSVGFGIDTQYF.

The genes are TRBV14 and TRBJ2-1, with TRBD1 as a possible D gene (6 bases). Germline values: CDR1 SGHDN, CDR2 FVKESK. CDR3 length: 15 amino acids. The ends were cut back, 0 bases at V and 3 bases at J, with 9 bases in the middle. CDR3 DNA: TGTGCCAGCAGCCAAGACCGGACAGTCTACAATGAGCAGTTCTTC. This translates into CASSQDRTVYNEQFF.

The chain employs TRBV5-4 and TRBJ2-7; 9 bases align to TRBD1. The CDR3 has 13 amino acids. Per germline, CDR1 SGHNT and CDR2 YYREEE (reference sequence). With V trimmed by 9 bases and J by 5 bases, 9 bases remained unmatched. The CDR3, as DNA: TGTGCCAACAACACCGGGACAGGGCACGAGCAGTACGTC. Translated, it gives CANNTGTGHEQYV.